The 21 T cell receptor beta chains listed next were all sequenced from one sample in a study of blood T cell repertoires in COVID-19. Measured with immunoSEQ multiplex PCR; TCRdb has only the in-frame clones, and not every one. The repertoire holds more than 250,000 clones, approximately 86% seen once, with under 3% in the top ten. Sequencing was performed on PBMCs or T cells enriched from blood (not recorded which). All receptors come from a woman in her late teens or twenties who had recovered from COVID-19.

This chain joins TRBV10-2 and TRBJ2-5, with 7 bases matching TRBD1. CDR1 and CDR2 (germline): WSHSY, SAAADI. CDR3 length: 15 amino acids. The junction had 4 bases not matched to a gene; V was cut back by 3 bases and J by 0 bases. The CDR3 nucleotides read TGCGCCAGCAGTGATACAGGGACAGACCAAGAGACCCAGTACTTC. It encodes CASSDTGTDQETQYF.

This clone is a singleton in its sample. The V and J genes are TRBV6-4 and TRBJ2-2, with D perhaps TRBD2 (5 bases). Germline V gives CDR1 MRHNA, CDR2 SNTAGT. Trimming cost V 6 bases and J 4 bases, with 12 bases left between them. The CDR3 totals 14 residues. Here the CDR3 reads CASRALAGTGELFF. The CDR3 nucleotides read TGTGCCAGCAGAGCCCTAGCCGGCACCGGGGAGCTGTTTTTT.

CDR3 DNA sequence: TGTGCCAGCAGCTTAGAACTAGCGGGGGGTGAGCAGTTCTTC. Residues: CASSLELAGGEQFF. The chain recombines TRBV7-8 with TRBJ2-1; 12 nucleotides match TRBD2. V gave up 1 base and J gave up 9 bases; unmatched junction bases: 1. Germline V lookup: CDR1 SGHVS, CDR2 FQNEAQ. The CDR3 totals 14 residues.

J is TRBJ2-2 and V is TRBV7-9; 10 bases agree with TRBD2. CDR1 SEHNR and CDR2 FQNEAQ come from the germline V gene (reference sequence). There are 16 residues in the CDR3. V lost 5 bases to trimming and J lost 5 bases; unmatched junction nucleotides: 8. The CDR3 region is CASSNGLAAETGELFF. As DNA, the CDR3 is TGTGCCAGCAGCAACGGACTAGCGGCTGAGACCGGGGAGCTGTTTTTT.

The genes are TRBV19 and TRBJ2-3; 7 bases fit TRBD1. This CDR3 region has 16 residues. V lost 4 bases, J lost 5 bases, and 12 bases stayed unmatched. Germline-derived CDR1 and CDR2 are LNHDA and SQIVND (reference sequence). The CDR3 spells CASSTTGADFLDTQYF. In nucleotides, the CDR3 is TGTGCCAGTAGTACCACAGGGGCTGATTTTTTAGATACGCAGTATTTT.

The rearrangement links TRBV11-3 to TRBJ2-1; 7 nucleotides agree with TRBD1. The CDR3 loop spans 15 amino acids. Germline-derived CDR1 and CDR2 are SGHNT and YENEEA. Trimming took 1 base from V and 8 from J; bases not matched to a gene: 8. CDR3 loop: CASSLGRQGYHEQFF. CDR3 in DNA: TGTGCCAGCAGCTTAGGGCGACAGGGTTACCATGAGCAGTTCTTC.

The chain uses TRBV30 and TRBJ1-5; D uncertain. Trimming cost V 3 bases and J 5 bases, with 11 bases left between them. This CDR3 has 13 amino acids. The germline CDR1 and CDR2 sequences are GTSNPN and SVGIG (reference sequence). The CDR3 nucleotides read TGTGCCTGGAGGGCCACCGGGGATCAGCCCCAGCATTTT. Its translation is CAWRATGDQPQHF.

The J gene is TRBJ2-3, the V gene TRBV6-5, with D possibly being TRBD2 (6 bases). This CDR3 is built from 14 residues. Looked up from germline, CDR1 is MNHEY and CDR2 is SVGAGI. V was trimmed by 11 bases and J by 0 bases, leaving 15 bases between them. The CDR3 reads CAVDPGGSTDTQYF. CDR3 sequence (DNA): TGTGCCGTGGACCCCGGGGGTAGCACAGATACGCAGTATTTT.

V and J are TRBV19 and TRBJ1-5; possibly TRBD1 for D (5 bases). Germline V gives CDR1 LNHDA, CDR2 SQIVND (reference sequence). V lost 7 bases and J 1 base, leaving 17 bases between the germline ends. This CDR3 is 16 amino acids long. The CDR3 region is CASTSRGGASNQPQHF. The DNA of the CDR3 is TGTGCCAGTACCTCAAGGGGAGGGGCCAGCAATCAGCCCCAGCATTTT. Full variable domain (outside the CDR3, taken from reference TRBV19 and TRBJ1-5): DGGITQSPKYLFRKEGQNVTLSCEQNLNHDAMYWYRQDPGQGLRLIYYSQIVNDFQKGDIAEGYSVSREKKESFPLTVTSAQKNPTAFYLCASTSRGGASNQPQHFGDGTRLSIL.

This clone was observed a handful of times. The J gene is TRBJ1-2, the V gene TRBV9; tentative D call: TRBD1 (5 bases). Deletions cut 4 bases from V and 2 bases from J, with 9 bases between. The CDR3 consists of 13 residues. Germline CDR1 and CDR2: SGDLS and YYNGEE. CDR3 sequence reads: CASSPYRNYGYTF. The CDR3 DNA sequence: TGTGCCAGCAGCCCTTACAGGAACTATGGCTACACCTTC.

The V and J genes are TRBV6-5 and TRBJ2-7, with D possibly being TRBD1 (6 bases). Germline CDR1 is MNHEY and CDR2 is SVGAGI. The germline V and J ends were trimmed by 5 bases and 3 bases, with 11 bases remaining between them. This CDR3 has 13 amino acids. In DNA, the CDR3 is TGTGCCAGCAGTCCGGGACATCTCTACGAGCAGTACTTC. Amino acids: CASSPGHLYEQYF.

This clone has just one count. The chain carries TRBV19 and TRBJ2-2; 8 nucleotides align to TRBD1. CDR3 length equals 13 residues. Germline CDR1 is LNHDA and CDR2 is SQIVND (reference sequence). V shed 3 bases, J shed 8 bases, and the junction held 2 bases outside the gene matches. The DNA for the CDR3 is TGTGCCAGTAGTATTGGACAGGGAGGGGAGCTGTTTTTT. It is translated as CASSIGQGGELFF.

V gene TRBV13 combines with J gene TRBJ2-7; 9 bases fit TRBD2. CDR1 is PRHDT, CDR2 FYEKMQ, per germline (reference sequence). J lost 3 bases, V lost 2 bases, and 11 bases had no gene match. The CDR3 has 17 amino acids. The CDR3 sequence: CASSLTSWASGDYEQYF. In DNA form, the CDR3 reads TGTGCCAGCAGCTTAACCTCCTGGGCTAGCGGGGACTACGAGCAGTACTTC.

The rearrangement uses TRBV10-1 and TRBJ2-5; 11 positions agree with TRBD2. This CDR3 is 17 amino acids long. CDR1 is WNHNN and CDR2 is SYGVQD in the germline V gene (reference sequence). The ends lost 4 bases at V and 0 bases at J; junction bases unmatched: 7. CDR3 in DNA: TGCGCCAGCAGTGTGCCTAGCGGGGGGCGGTACCAAGAGACCCAGTACTTC. Amino acids: CASSVPSGGRYQETQYF.

V and J are TRBV7-2 and TRBJ1-2, with 7 nucleotides matching TRBD1. The V and J ends lost 0 bases and 5 bases, in that order; junction bases with no gene match: 6. Germline V gene data show CDR1 as SGHTA and CDR2 as FQGNSA. The CDR3 has 15 residues. The CDR3 is CASSLATGMAYGYTF. In nucleotides, the CDR3 is TGTGCCAGCAGCTTAGCGACAGGGATGGCGTATGGCTACACCTTC.

This clone was detected a few times. The chain recombines TRBV5-1 with TRBJ2-1; tentative D call: TRBD2 (6 bases). Germline assignment: CDR1 SGHRS and CDR2 YFSETQ. Trimming took 0 bases from V and 6 from J, leaving 22 bases between them. This CDR3 contains 18 residues. In DNA, the CDR3 is TGCGCCAGCAGCTTGGCCCTTGGGGCTACTATGGGACTCAATGAGCAGTTCTTC. This translates into CASSLALGATMGLNEQFF.

This chain joins TRBV7-2 and TRBJ1-1; D perhaps matches TRBD1 (5 bases). Trimming left V 5 bases short and J 5 bases short, with 18 bases between. The CDR3 extends over 15 amino acids. Germline CDR1 reads SGHTA; CDR2 reads FQGNSA. The CDR3 loop is CASSPRRTGGTEAFF. The CDR3 bases are TGTGCCAGCAGCCCAAGGAGGACGGGGGGGACTGAAGCTTTCTTT. The full variable domain, with the rest looked up from reference TRBV7-2 and TRBJ1-1, is GAGVSQSPSNKVTEKGKDVELRCDPISGHTALYWYRQSLGQGLEFLIYFQGNSAPDKSGLPSDRFSAERTGGSVSTLTIQRTQQEDSAVYLCASSPRRTGGTEAFFGQGTRLTVV.

The rearrangement joins TRBV11-3 to TRBJ2-7, with 7 bases that match TRBD1. Trimming at V came to 5 bases and at J to 2 bases, leaving 6 bases not matched to a gene. The V gene's germline CDR1 is SGHNT and CDR2 YENEEA. The CDR3 runs 14 residues. Here the CDR3 reads CASSPTGLTYEQYF. The CDR3 region has the DNA TGTGCCAGCAGCCCGACAGGGCTAACCTACGAGCAGTACTTC.

This rearrangement joins TRBV12-3 or TRBV12-4 to TRBJ1-2; D remains unclear. Trimming shortened V by 6 bases and J by 2 bases, and 10 bases separated the two germline ends. The CDR3 runs 13 residues. In DNA, the CDR3 is TGTGCCAGCAGCCGGGGTTTCAACTATGGCTACACCTTC. This encodes CASSRGFNYGYTF.

This clone was seen just once. This rearrangement joins TRBV7-8 to TRBJ2-7, with D possibly TRBD1 on 6 matching bases. The CDR3 covers 13 residues. Between the trimmed V and J ends, which lost 5 bases and 3 bases, there was a span of 11 bases. CDR1 is SGHVS, CDR2 FQNEAQ, per germline. The CDR3 loop reads CASSVGQNYEQYF. DNA for the CDR3: TGTGCCAGCAGCGTCGGACAGAACTACGAGCAGTACTTC.

The chain carries TRBV20-1 and TRBJ1-1, with D unresolved. Per germline, CDR1 DFQATT and CDR2 SNEGSKA (reference sequence). V gave up 4 bases and J gave up 6 bases, with 9 bases separating them. The CDR3 spans 11 residues. CDR3 amino acids: CSAMGPAEAFF. The CDR3 DNA follows: TGCAGTGCTATGGGCCCTGCTGAAGCTTTCTTT.